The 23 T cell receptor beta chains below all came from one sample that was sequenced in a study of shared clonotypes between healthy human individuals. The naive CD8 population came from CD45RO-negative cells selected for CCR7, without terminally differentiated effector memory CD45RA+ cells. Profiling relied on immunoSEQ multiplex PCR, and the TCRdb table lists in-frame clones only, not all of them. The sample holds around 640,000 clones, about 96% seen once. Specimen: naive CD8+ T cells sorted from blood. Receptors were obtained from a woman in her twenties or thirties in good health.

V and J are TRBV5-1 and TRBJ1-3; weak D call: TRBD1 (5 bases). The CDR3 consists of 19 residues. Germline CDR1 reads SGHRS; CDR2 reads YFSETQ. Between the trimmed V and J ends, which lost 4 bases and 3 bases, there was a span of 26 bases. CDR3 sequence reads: CASSRKGLTPPHLGNTIYF. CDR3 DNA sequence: TGCGCCAGCAGCAGAAAGGGACTTACCCCACCCCATCTTGGAAACACCATATATTTT.

CDR3 in DNA: TGTGCCATCAGCGACAGGGACAACTCCTACGAGCAGTACTTC. Translating it yields CAISDRDNSYEQYF. This chain connects TRBV10-3 to TRBJ2-7, with 7 bases aligning to TRBD1. With V trimmed by 6 bases and J by 0 bases, 5 bases remained unmatched. This CDR3 is 14 amino acids long. Germline V gives CDR1 ENHRY, CDR2 SYGVKD.

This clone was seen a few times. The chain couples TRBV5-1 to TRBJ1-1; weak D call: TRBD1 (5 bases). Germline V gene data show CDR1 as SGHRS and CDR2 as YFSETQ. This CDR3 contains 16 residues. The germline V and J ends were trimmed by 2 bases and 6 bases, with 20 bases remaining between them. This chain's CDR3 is CASSFGRASGSPEAFF. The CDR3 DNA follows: TGCGCCAGCAGCTTCGGCAGGGCATCGGGTTCCCCTGAAGCTTTCTTT.

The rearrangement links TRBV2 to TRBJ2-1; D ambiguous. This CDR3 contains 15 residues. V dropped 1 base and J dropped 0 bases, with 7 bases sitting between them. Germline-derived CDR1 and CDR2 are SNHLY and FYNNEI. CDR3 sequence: CASSEGRSSYNEQFF. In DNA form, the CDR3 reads TGTGCCAGCAGTGAAGGCAGGAGCTCCTACAATGAGCAGTTCTTC.

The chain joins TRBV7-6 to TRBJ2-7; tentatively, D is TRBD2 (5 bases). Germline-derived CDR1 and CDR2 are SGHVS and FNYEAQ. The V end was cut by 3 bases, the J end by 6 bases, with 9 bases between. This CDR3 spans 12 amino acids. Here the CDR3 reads CASSFVGSEQYF. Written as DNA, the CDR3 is TGTGCCAGCAGCTTCGTAGGGAGCGAGCAGTACTTC.

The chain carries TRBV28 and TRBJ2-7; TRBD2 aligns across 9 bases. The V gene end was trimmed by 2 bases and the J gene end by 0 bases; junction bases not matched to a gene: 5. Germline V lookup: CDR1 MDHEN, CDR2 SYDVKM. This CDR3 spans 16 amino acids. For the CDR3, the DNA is TGTGCCAGCAGTTTACCCAGCGGGAGGTTCTCCTACGAGCAGTACTTC. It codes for CASSLPSGRFSYEQYF. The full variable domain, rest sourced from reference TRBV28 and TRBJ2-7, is DVKVTQSSRYLVKRTGEKVFLECVQDMDHENMFWYRQDPGLGLRLIYFSYDVKMKEKGDIPEGYSVSREKKERFSLILESASTNQTSMYLCASSLPSGRFSYEQYFGPGTRLTVT.

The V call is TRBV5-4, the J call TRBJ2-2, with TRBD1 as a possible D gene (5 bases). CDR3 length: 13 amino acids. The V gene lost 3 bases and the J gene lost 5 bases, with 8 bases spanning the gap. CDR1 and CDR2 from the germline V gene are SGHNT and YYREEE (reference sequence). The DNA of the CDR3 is TGTGCCAGCAGCTATCAGGGAACCGGGGAGCTGTTTTTT. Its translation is CASSYQGTGELFF.

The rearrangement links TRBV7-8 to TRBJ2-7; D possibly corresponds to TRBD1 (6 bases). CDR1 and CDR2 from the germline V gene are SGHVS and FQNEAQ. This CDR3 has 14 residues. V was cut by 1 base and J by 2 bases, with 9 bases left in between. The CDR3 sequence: CASSLEWTAYEQYF. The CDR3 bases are TGTGCCAGCAGCTTAGAATGGACAGCCTACGAGCAGTACTTC.

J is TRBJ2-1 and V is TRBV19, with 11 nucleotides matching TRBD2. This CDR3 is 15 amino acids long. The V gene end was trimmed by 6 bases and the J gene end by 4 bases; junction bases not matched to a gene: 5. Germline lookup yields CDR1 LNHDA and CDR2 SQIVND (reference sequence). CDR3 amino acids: CASSYGTSGYNEQFF. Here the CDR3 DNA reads TGTGCCAGTAGCTACGGGACTAGCGGATACAATGAGCAGTTCTTC.

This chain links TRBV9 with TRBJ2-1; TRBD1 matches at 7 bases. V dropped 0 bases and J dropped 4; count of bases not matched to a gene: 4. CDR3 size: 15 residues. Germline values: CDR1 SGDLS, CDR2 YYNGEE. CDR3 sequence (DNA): TGTGCCAGCAGCGTAGCCGGGACAGCATACAATGAGCAGTTCTTC. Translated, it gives CASSVAGTAYNEQFF.

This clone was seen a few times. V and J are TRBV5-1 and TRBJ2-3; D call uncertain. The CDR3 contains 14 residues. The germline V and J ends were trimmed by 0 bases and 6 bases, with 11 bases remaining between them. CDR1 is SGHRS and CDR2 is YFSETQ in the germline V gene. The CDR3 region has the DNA TGCGCCAGCAGCTTGGTTGGCGACGCGGATACGCAGTATTTT. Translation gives CASSLVGDADTQYF.

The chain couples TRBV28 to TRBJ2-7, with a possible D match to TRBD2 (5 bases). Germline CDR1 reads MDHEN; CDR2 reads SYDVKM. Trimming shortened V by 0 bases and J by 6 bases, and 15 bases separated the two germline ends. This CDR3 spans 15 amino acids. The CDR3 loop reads CASSLWRGSDGEQYF. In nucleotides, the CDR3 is TGTGCCAGCAGTTTATGGCGAGGGAGCGACGGCGAGCAGTACTTC.

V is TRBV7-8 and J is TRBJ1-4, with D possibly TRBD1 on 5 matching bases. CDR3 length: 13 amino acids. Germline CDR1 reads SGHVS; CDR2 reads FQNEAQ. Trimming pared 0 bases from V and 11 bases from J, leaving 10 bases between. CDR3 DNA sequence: TGTGCCAGCAGCTTAGCCTCAGGGTGGAAACTGTTTTTT. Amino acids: CASSLASGWKLFF.

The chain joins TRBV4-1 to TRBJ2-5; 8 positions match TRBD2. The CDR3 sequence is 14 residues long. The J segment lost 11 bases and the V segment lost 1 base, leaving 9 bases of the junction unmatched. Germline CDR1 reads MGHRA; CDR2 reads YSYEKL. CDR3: CASSQVAAAGEQYF. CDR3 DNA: TGCGCCAGCAGCCAAGTCGCGGCAGCGGGAGAGCAGTACTTC.

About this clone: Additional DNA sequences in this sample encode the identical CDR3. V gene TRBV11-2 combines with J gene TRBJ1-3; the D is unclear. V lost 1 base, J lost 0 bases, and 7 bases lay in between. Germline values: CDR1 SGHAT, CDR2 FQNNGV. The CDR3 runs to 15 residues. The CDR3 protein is CASSLGRSSGNTIYF. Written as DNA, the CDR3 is TGTGCCAGCAGCTTAGGGCGGAGCTCTGGAAACACCATATATTTT.

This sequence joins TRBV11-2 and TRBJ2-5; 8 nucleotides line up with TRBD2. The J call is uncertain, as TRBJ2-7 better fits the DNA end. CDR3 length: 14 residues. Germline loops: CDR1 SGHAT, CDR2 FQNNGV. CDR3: CASSPSGRFYEQYF. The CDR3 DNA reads TGTGCCAGCAGCCCCAGCGGGAGATTTTACGAGCAGTACTTC.

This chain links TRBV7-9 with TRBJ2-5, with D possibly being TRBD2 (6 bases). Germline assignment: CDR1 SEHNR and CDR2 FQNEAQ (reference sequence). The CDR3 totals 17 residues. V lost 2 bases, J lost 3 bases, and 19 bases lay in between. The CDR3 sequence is CASSLFWTQEGKETQYF. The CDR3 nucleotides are TGTGCCAGCAGCTTATTTTGGACTCAGGAGGGAAAAGAGACCCAGTACTTC.

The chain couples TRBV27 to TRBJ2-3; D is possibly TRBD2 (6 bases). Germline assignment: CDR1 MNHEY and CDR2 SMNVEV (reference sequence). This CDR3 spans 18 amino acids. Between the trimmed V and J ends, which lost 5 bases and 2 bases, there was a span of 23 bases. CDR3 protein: CASSPLGGTGRPTDTQYF. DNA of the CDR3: TGTGCCAGCAGTCCCTTGGGGGGTACAGGCCGACCCACAGATACGCAGTATTTT.

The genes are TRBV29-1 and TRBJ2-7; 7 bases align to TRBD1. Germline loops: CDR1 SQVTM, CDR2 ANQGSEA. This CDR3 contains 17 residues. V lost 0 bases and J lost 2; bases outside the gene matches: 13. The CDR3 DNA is TGCAGCGTTGAAGACCAGTCACTCGACAGGGTTACCTACGAGCAGTACTTC. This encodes CSVEDQSLDRVTYEQYF.

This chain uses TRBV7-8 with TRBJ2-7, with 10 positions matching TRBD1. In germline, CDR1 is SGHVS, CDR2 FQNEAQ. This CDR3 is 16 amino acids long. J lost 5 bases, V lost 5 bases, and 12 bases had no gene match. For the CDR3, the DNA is TGTGCCAGCAGCGACCACTCCCGGGACAGGGGCAACGAGCAGTACTTC. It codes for CASSDHSRDRGNEQYF.

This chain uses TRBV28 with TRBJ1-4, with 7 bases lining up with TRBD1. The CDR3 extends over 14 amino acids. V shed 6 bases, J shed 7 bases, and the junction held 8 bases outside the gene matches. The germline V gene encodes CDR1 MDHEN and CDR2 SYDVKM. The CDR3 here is CASREHRDSEKLFF. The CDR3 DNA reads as TGTGCCAGCAGGGAACACCGGGACAGTGAAAAACTGTTTTTT.

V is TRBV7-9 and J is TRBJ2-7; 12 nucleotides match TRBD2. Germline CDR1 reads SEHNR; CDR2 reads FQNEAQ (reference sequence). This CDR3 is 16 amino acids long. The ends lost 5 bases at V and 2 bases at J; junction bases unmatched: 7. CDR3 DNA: TGTGCCAGCAGCCCAAAACTAGCGGGAGGCCCCTACGAGCAGTACTTC. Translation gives CASSPKLAGGPYEQYF.

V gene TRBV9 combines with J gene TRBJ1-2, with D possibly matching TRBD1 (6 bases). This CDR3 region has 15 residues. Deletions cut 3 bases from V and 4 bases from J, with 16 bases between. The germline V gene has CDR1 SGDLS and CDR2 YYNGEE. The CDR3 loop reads CASSGRTEKGYGYTF. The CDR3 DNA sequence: TGTGCCAGCAGCGGACGGACAGAAAAGGGCTATGGCTACACCTTC.